This T cell receptor beta chain was found in a study of shared clonotypes between healthy human individuals. Study-level information: Participating donors consisted of a couple of women and three men aged 18 to 49.

CD45RO-negative, CCR7-selected cells formed the naive CD8 fraction, which excluded terminally differentiated effector memory CD45RA+ cells. Note on this clone: The identical CDR3 is also encoded by other nucleotide sequences in the sample.

CDR3 length: 11 amino acids. Germline V gene sequence: CDR1 GTSNPN, CDR2 SVGIG (reference sequence). V lost 1 base and J lost 7, with 5 bases in between. Per the authors' pipeline: With immunoSEQ giving junction-only sequences and no quality scores, filtering differed. The table came from immunoSEQ multiplex PCR; TCRdb's copy has only in-frame clones and leaves some out. V, J and clone size are those of that table, while D and trimming were read from the DNA. Of millions of clones listed, roughly 94% are singletons. The sequencing sample was made of naive CD8+ T cells sorted from blood. The TCR sequence derives from a man younger than 35 in good health. The gene calls are TRBV30 and TRBJ2-1; D gene uncertain. This CDR3 reads CAWSGGNEQFF. In DNA, the CDR3 is TGTGCCTGGAGTGGGGGTAATGAGCAGTTCTTC.